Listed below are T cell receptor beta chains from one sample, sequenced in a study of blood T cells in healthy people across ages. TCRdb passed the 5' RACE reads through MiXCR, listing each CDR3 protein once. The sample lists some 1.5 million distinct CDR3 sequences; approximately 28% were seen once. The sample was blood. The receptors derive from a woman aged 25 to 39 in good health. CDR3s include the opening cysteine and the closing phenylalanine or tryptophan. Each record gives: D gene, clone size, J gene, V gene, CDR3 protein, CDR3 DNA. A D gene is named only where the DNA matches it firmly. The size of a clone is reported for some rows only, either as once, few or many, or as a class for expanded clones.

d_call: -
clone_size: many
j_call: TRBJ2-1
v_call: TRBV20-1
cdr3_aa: CSAPYYNEQFF
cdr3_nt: TGCAGTGCTCCTTATTACAATGAGCAGTTCTTC

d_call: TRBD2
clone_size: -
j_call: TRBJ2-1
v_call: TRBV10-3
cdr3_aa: CAIRLGSGGDNEQFF
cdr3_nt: TGTGCCATCAGACTGGGGAGCGGGGGAGACAATGAGCAGTTCTTC

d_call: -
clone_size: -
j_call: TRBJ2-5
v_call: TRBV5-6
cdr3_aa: CASSLVARGFLETQYF
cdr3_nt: TGTGCCAGCAGCTTGGTTGCCAGGGGATTTTTGGAGACCCAGTACTTC

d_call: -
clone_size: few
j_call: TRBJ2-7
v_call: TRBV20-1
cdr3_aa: CSAKGISGDSEQYF
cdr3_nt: TGCAGTGCTAAAGGAATAAGCGGAGACAGCGAGCAGTACTTC

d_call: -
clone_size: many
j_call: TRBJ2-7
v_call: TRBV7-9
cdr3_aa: CASSSDGAFYEQYF
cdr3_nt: TGTGCCAGCAGCTCAGACGGAGCTTTCTACGAGCAGTACTTC

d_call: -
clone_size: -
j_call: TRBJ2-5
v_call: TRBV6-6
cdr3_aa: CASSKKGGQETQYF
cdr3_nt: TGTGCCAGCAGCAAAAAGGGGGGACAAGAGACCCAGTACTTC

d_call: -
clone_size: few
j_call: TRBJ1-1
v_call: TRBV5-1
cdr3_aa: CASSLVRGRNTEAFF
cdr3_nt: TGCGCCAGCAGCTTGGTCAGGGGCCGGAACACTGAAGCTTTCTTT

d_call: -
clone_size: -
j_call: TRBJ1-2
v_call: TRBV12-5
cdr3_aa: CASGLAQGGGYTF
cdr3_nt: TGCGCTAGTGGTTTAGCACAGGGAGGCGGCTACACCTTC

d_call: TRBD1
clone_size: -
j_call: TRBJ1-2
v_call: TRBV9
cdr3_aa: CASSQQGAAIYGYTF
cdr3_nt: TGTGCCAGCAGCCAACAGGGGGCGGCGATTTATGGCTACACCTTC

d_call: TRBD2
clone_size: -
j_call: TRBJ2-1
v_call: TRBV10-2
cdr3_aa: CASSDSGRASEQFF
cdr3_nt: TGCGCCAGCAGTGATAGCGGGAGGGCCAGTGAGCAGTTCTTC

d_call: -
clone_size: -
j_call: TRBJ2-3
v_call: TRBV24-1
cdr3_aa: CATSAVPAETQYF
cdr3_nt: TGTGCCACCAGTGCCGTGCCGGCGGAGACGCAGTATTTT

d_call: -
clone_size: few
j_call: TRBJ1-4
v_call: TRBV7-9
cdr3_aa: CASSLYTGPNEKLFF
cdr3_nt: TGTGCCAGCAGCTTATACACGGGCCCTAATGAAAAACTGTTTTTT

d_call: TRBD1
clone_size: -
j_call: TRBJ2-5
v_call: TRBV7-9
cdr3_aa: CASQRVLQGGETQYF
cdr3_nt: TGTGCCAGCCAGAGGGTATTACAGGGGGGAGAGACCCAGTACTTC

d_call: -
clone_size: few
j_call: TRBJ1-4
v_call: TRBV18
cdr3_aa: CASSRGQLLEKLFF
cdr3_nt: TGTGCCAGCTCACGGGGACAACTACTCGAAAAACTGTTTTTT

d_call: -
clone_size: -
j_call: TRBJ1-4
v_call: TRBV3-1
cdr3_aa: CASSHSDEKLFF
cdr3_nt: TGTGCCAGCAGCCATAGCGATGAAAAACTGTTTTTT

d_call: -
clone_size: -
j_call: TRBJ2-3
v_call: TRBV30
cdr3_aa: CAWSVGVGGGSTDTQYF
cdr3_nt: TGTGCCTGGAGTGTGGGGGTAGGGGGGGGAAGCACAGATACGCAGTATTTT

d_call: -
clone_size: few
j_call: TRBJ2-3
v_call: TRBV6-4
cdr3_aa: CASSDDWSTDTQYF
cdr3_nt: TGTGCCAGCAGTGACGACTGGAGCACAGATACGCAGTATTTT

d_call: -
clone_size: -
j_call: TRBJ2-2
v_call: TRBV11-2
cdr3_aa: CASKLVDYTGELFF
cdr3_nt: TGTGCCAGCAAGCTAGTGGATTACACCGGGGAGCTGTTTTTT

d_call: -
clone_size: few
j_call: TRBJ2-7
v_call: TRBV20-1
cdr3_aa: CSARDPSTYEQYF
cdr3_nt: TGCAGTGCTAGAGATCCATCTACCTACGAGCAGTACTTC

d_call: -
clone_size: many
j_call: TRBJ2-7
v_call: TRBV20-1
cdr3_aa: CSARDSGGAYEQYF
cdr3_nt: TGCAGTGCTAGAGATTCAGGAGGGGCGTACGAGCAGTACTTC

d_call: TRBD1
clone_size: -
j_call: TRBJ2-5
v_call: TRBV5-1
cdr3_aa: CASQRTGQETQYF
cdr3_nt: TGCGCCAGCCAGAGGACAGGACAAGAGACCCAGTACTTC

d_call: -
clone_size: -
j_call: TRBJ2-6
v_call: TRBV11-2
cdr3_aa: CASSLFSYSGANVLTF
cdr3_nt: TGTGCCAGCAGCTTATTTAGTTACTCTGGGGCCAACGTCCTGACTTTC

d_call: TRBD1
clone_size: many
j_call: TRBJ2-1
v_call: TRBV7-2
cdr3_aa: CASSFRDRAFNEQFF
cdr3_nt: TGTGCCAGCAGCTTCCGGGACAGGGCGTTCAATGAGCAGTTCTTC

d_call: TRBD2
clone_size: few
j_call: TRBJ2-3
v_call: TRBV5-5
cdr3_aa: CASSGAPLAGGTDTQYF
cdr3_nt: TGTGCCAGCAGCGGCGCTCCTCTAGCGGGAGGGACAGATACGCAGTATTTT

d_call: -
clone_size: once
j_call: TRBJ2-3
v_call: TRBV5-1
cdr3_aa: CASRSREGREDTQYF
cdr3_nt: TGCGCCAGCAGGTCGCGAGAGGGTCGTGAAGATACGCAGTATTTT

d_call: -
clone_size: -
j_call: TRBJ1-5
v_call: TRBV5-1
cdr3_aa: CASSLGGQNNQPQHF
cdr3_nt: TGCGCCAGCAGCTTGGGTGGACAGAATAATCAGCCCCAGCATTTT

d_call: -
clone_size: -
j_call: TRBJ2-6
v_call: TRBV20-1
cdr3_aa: CSARATGSGANVLTF
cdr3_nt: TGCAGTGCTAGAGCAACGGGCTCTGGGGCCAACGTCCTGACTTTC

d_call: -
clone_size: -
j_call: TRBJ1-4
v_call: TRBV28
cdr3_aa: CASRRQQGNEKPFF
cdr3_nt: TGTGCCAGCAGGAGACAACAGGGAAATGAGAAACCGTTTTTT

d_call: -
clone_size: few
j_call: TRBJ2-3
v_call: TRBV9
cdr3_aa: CASSVATDRVQRESDTQYF
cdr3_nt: TGTGCCAGCAGCGTAGCCACAGACAGGGTCCAGCGGGAATCAGATACGCAGTATTTT

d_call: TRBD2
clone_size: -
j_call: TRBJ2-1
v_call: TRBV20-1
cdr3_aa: CSLREGQGEQFF
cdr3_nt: TGCAGCTTGCGGGAGGGCCAGGGTGAGCAGTTCTTC

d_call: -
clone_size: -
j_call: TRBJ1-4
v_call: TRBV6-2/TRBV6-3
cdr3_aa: CASRRKDRIREKLFF
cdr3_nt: TGTGCCAGCAGGCGGAAAGATCGAATTCGGGAAAAACTGTTTTTT

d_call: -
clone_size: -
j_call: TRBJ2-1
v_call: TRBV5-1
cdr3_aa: CASSPKVGIDYNEQFF
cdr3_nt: TGCGCCAGCAGCCCAAAAGTAGGGATCGACTACAATGAGCAGTTCTTC

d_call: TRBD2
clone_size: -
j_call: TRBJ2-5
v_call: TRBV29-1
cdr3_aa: CSVEEEREGETQYF
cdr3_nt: TGCAGCGTTGAAGAAGAGCGGGAGGGGGAGACCCAGTACTTC

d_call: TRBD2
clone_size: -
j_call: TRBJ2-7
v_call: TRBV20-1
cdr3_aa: CSAETSGGTSYEQYF
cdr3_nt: TGCAGTGCGGAGACTAGCGGGGGCACCTCCTACGAGCAGTACTTC

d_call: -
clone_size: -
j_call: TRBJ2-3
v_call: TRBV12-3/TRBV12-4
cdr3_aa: CASSSNWASVTGDTQYF
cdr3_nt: TGTGCCAGCAGTTCCAATTGGGCTAGCGTGACCGGCGATACGCAGTATTTT

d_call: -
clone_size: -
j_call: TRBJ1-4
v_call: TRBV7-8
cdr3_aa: CASSFVPSTNEKLFF
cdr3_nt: TGTGCCAGCAGCTTTGTCCCTTCAACTAATGAAAAACTGTTTTTT

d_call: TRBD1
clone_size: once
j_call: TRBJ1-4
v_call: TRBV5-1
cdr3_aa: CASSGENRGRGEKLFF
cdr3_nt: TGCGCCAGCAGCGGGGAAAACAGGGGGCGCGGTGAAAAACTGTTTTTT

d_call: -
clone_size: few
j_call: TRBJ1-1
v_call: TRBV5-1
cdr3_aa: CASSPQAGANTEAFF
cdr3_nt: TGCGCCAGCAGCCCTCAAGCGGGCGCGAACACTGAAGCTTTCTTT

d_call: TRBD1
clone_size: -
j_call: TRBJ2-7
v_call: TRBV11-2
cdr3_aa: CASSLPSTGGEQYF
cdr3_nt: TGTGCCAGCAGCTTACCATCGACAGGGGGCGAGCAGTACTTC

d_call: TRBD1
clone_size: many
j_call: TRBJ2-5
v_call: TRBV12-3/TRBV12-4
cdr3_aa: CASSFGLPGQDAGETQYF
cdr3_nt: TGTGCCAGCAGTTTCGGGTTGCCTGGACAGGACGCGGGAGAGACCCAGTACTTC

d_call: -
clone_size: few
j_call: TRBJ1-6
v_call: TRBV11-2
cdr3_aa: CASSLESSPLHF
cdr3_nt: TGTGCCAGCAGCTTAGAGAGTTCACCCCTCCACTTT

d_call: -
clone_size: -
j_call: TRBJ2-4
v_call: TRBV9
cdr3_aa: CASSVGSLAKNIQYF
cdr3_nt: TGTGCCAGCAGCGTAGGGTCTTTAGCCAAAAACATTCAGTACTTC

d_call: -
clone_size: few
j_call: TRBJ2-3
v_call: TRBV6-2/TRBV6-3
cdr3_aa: CASSPAFSTDTQYF
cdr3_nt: TGTGCCAGCAGTCCGGCTTTTAGCACAGATACGCAGTATTTT

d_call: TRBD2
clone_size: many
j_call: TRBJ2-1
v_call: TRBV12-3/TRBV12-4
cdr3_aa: CASRSGLAELSSYNEQFF
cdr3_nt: TGTGCCAGCAGGTCGGGACTAGCGGAACTGAGCTCCTACAATGAGCAGTTCTTC

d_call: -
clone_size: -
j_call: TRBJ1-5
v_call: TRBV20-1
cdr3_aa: CSAQREGGQPQHF
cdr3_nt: TGCAGTGCTCAAAGAGAGGGGGGACAGCCCCAGCATTTT

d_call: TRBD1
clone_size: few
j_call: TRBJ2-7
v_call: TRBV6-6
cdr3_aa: CASRDSGTGIYEQYF
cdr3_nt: TGTGCCAGCAGAGATTCCGGGACAGGGATCTACGAGCAGTACTTC

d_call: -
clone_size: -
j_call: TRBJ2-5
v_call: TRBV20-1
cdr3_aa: CSANWAFQETQYF
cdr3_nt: TGCAGTGCTAACTGGGCGTTCCAAGAGACCCAGTACTTC

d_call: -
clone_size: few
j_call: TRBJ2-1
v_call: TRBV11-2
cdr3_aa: CASSLYGDSVNNEQFF
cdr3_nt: TGTGCCAGCAGCTTATACGGAGATAGCGTTAACAATGAGCAGTTCTTC

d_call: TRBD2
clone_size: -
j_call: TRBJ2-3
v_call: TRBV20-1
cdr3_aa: CSARAGPGLAGVPDTQYF
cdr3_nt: TGCAGTGCTAGAGCAGGACCGGGACTAGCGGGGGTACCAGATACGCAGTATTTT